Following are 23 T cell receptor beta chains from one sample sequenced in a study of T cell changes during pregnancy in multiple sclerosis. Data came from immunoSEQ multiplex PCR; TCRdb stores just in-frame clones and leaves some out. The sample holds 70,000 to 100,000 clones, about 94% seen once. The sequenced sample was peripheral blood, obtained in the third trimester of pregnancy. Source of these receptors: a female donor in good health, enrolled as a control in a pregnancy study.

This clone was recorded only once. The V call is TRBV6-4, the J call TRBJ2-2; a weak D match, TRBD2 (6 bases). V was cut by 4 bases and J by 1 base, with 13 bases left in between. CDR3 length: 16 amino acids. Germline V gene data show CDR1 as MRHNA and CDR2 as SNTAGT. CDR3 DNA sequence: TGTGCCAGCAGTGCCCCCGGGACTCAGAACACCGGGGAGCTGTTTTTT. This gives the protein CASSAPGTQNTGELFF.

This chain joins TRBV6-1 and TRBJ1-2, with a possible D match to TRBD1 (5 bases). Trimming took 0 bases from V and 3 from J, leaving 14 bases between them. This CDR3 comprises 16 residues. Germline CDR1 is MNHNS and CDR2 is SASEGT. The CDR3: CASSEAHKGLDYGYTF. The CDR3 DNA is TGTGCCAGCAGTGAAGCGCATAAGGGGCTCGACTATGGCTACACCTTC.

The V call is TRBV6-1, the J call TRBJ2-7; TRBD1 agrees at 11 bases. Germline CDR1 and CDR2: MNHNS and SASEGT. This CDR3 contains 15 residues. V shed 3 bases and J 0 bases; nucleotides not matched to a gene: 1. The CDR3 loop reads CASSEGTGGSYEQYF. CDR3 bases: TGTGCCAGCAGTGAGGGGACAGGGGGCTCCTACGAGCAGTACTTC.

CDR3 loop: CASNLIGTVEGYTF. CDR3 nucleotides: TGTGCCAGCAACCTTATCGGGACAGTGGAAGGCTACACCTTC. The chain employs TRBV5-4 and TRBJ1-2; 7 nucleotides align to TRBD1. V gave up 6 bases and J gave up 8 bases; unmatched junction bases: 13. CDR1 and CDR2 (germline): SGHNT, YYREEE (reference sequence). The length of the CDR3 is 14 residues.

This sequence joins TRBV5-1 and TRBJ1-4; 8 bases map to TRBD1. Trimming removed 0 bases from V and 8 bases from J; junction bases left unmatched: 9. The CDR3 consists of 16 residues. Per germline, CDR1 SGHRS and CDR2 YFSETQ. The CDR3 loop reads CASSLGGQGAGEKLFF. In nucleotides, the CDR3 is TGCGCCAGCAGCTTGGGGGGTCAGGGGGCTGGCGAAAAACTGTTTTTT.

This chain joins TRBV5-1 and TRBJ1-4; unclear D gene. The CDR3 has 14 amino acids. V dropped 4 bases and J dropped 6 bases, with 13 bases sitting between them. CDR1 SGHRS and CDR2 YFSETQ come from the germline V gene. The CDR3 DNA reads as TGCGCCAGCAGCGGAGGGCGTTTGCATGAAAAACTGTTTTTT. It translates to CASSGGRLHEKLFF.

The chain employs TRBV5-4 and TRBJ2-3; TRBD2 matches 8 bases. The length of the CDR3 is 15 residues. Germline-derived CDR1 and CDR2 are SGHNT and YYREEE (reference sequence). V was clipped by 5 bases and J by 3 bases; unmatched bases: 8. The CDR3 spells CASSSWGGRTDTQYF. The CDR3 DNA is TGTGCCAGCAGTAGCTGGGGCGGGAGGACAGATACGCAGTATTTT.

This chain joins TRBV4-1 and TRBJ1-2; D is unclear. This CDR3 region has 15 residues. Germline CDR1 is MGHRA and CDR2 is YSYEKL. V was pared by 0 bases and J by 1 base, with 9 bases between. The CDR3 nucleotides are TGCGCCAGCAGCCAAGATTCGGTCCTTAACTATGGCTACACCTTC. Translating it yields CASSQDSVLNYGYTF.

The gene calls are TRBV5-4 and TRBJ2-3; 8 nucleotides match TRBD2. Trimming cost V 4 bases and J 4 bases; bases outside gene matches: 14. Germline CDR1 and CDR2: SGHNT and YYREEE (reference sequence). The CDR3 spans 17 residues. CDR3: CASSPPFGGLVSDTQYF. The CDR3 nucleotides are TGTGCCAGCAGCCCGCCATTCGGGGGACTAGTATCAGATACGCAGTATTTT.

Here the CDR3 DNA reads TGTGCCAGTAGTCGTGACGGGTACTGGAGTAGCGATGAGCAGTTCTTC. Residues: CASSRDGYWSSDEQFF. The chain couples TRBV19 to TRBJ2-1, with D tentatively TRBD2 (5 bases). Germline values: CDR1 LNHDA, CDR2 SQIVND (reference sequence). The length of the CDR3 is 16 residues. V was clipped by 5 bases and J by 8 bases, with 22 bases between them.

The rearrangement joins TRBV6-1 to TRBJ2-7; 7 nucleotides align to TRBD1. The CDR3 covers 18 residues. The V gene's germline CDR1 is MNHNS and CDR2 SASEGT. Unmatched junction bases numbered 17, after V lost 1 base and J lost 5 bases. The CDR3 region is CASSEDPLVGGGNHEQYF. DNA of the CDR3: TGTGCCAGCAGTGAAGACCCCTTGGTAGGGGGCGGTAACCACGAGCAGTACTTC.

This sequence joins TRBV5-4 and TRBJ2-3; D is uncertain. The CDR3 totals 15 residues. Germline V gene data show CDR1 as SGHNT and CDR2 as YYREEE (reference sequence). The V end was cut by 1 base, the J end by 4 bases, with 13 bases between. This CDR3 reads CASSLFLGGSDTQYF. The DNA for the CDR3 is TGTGCCAGCAGCTTGTTTCTAGGCGGATCAGATACGCAGTATTTT.

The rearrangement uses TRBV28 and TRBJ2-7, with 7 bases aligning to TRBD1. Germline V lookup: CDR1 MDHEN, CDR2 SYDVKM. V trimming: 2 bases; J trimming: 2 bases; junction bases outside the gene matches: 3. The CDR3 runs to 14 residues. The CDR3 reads CASSLEDRAYEQYF. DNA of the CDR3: TGTGCCAGCAGTTTAGAAGACAGGGCCTACGAGCAGTACTTC.

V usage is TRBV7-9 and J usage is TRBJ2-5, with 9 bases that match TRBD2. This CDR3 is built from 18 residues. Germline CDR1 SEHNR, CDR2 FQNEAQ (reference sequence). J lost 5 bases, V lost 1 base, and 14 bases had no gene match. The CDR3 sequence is CASSLGGGLAGPWETQYF. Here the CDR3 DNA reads TGTGCCAGCAGCTTAGGGGGGGGTCTAGCGGGGCCCTGGGAGACCCAGTACTTC.

The CDR3 reads CAWSRTGYYEQYF. DNA of the CDR3: TGTGCCTGGTCTCGGACAGGATACTACGAGCAGTACTTC. This chain connects TRBV30 to TRBJ2-7; the match to TRBD1 covers 7 bases. Losses at the gene ends were 5 bases for V and 3 bases for J; bases not matched to a gene: 7. CDR3 size: 13 residues. The germline V gene has CDR1 GTSNPN and CDR2 SVGIG (reference sequence).

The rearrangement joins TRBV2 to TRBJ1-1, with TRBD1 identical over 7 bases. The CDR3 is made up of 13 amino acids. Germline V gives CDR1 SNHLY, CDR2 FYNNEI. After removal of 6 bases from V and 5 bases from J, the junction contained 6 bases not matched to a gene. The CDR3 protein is CASRTGPWTEAFF. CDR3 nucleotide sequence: TGTGCCAGCAGGACAGGGCCGTGGACTGAAGCTTTCTTT.

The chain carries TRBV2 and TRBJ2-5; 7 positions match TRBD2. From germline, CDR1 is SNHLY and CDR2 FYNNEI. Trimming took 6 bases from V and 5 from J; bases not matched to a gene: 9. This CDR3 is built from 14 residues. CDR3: CASRLDEAGETQYF. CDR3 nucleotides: TGTGCCAGCAGGCTGGACGAAGCGGGGGAGACCCAGTACTTC.

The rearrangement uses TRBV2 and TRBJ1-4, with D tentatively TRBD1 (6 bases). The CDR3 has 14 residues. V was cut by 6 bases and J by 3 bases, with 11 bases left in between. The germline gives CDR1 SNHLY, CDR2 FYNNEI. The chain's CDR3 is CASSLRGANEKLFF. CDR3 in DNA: TGTGCCAGCAGCCTCAGGGGAGCTAATGAAAAACTGTTTTTT.

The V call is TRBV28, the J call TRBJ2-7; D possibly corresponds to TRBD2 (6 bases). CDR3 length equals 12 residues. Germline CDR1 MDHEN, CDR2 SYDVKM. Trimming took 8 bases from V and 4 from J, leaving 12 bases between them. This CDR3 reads CASSRESYEQYF. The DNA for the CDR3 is TGTGCCAGCTCCCGGGAGTCTTACGAGCAGTACTTC.

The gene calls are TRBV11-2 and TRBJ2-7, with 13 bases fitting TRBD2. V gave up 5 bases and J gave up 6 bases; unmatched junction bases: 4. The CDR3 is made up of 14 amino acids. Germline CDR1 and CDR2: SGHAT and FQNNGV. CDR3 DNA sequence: TGTGCCAGCAGCATAAGGACTAGCGGGAGCGAGCAGTACTTC. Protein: CASSIRTSGSEQYF.

The DNA for the CDR3 is TGTGCCAGCAGTTTAGCACAGTATAGCAATCAGCCCCAGCATTTT. This gives the protein CASSLAQYSNQPQHF. V is TRBV27 and J is TRBJ1-5, with D unclear. V lost 2 bases to trimming and J lost 0 bases, with 8 bases between them. This CDR3 spans 15 amino acids. Germline V CDR1 and CDR2: MNHEY, SMNVEV (reference sequence).

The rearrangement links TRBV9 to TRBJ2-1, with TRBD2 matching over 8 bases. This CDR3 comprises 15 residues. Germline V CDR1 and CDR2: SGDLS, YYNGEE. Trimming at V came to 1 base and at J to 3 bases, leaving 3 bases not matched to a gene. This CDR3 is CASSVLAGNYNEQFF. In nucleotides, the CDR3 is TGTGCCAGCAGCGTACTAGCGGGTAACTACAATGAGCAGTTCTTC.

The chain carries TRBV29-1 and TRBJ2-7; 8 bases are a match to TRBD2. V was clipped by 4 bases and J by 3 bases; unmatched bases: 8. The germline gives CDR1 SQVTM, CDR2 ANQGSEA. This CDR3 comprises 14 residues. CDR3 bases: TGCAGCGTTGCTGAACGGGAGGGTATCTACGAGCAGTACTTC. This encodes CSVAEREGIYEQYF.